This TCR beta chain was sequenced for a study of OX40 agonist ivuxolimab in advanced cancers. Here immunoSEQ multiplex PCR was the method, and the copy in TCRdb shows in-frame clones only, minus some. The repertoire includes about 73,000 clones, 70% to 90% of them detected once, and about 10% sits in the top ten. The V segment lost 10 bases and the J segment 2 bases; nucleotides outside the gene matches: 6. The CDR3 covers 14 residues. Germline V gene lookup returns CDR1 SNHLY and CDR2 FYNNEI. This TCR came from an adult with an advanced solid tumor such as melanoma, head and neck, liver or kidney cancer. V and J are TRBV2 and TRBJ2-1; TRBD2 aligns across 9 bases. Sequences were derived from CD4+ or CD8+ T cells sorted from blood, sampled in a trial of the OX40 agonist ivuxolimab. The CDR3, as DNA: TGTGCCACCCCTAGCGGGGCAGCCTACAATGAGCAGTTCTTC. Translation: CATPSGAAYNEQFF.